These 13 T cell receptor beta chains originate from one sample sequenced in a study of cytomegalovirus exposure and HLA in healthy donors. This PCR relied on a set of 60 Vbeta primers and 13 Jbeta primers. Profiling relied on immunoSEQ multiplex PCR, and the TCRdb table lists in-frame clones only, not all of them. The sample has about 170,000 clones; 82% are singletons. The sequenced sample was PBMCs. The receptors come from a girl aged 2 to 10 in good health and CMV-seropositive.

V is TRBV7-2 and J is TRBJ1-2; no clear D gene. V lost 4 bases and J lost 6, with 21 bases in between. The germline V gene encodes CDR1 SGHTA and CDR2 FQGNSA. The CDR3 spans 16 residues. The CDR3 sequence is CASSSNIAGLKDGYTF. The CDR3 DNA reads TGTGCCAGCAGCTCCAACATTGCAGGACTAAAGGATGGCTACACCTTC.

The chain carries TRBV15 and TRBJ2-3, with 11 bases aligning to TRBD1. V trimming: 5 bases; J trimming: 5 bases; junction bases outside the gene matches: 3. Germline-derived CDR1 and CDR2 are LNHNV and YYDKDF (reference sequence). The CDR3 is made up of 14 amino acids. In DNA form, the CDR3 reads TGTGCCACCAGCGGACAGGGGGCAAAAGATACGCAGTATTTT. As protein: CATSGQGAKDTQYF.

In DNA, the CDR3 is TGTGCCAGTGGTCGGGGCAGGGGGGCTAATGAAAAACTGTTTTTT. As protein: CASGRGRGANEKLFF. The chain uses TRBV19 and TRBJ1-4; 7 bases line up with TRBD1. The CDR3 totals 15 residues. Per the germline V gene, CDR1 is LNHDA and CDR2 is SQIVND (reference sequence). The trim removed 8 bases at V and 3 bases at J, leaving 9 bases unmatched.

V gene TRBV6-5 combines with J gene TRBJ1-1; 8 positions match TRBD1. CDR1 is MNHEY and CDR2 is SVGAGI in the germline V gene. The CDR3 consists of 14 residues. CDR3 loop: CATFRGPMNTEAFF. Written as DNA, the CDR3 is TGTGCGACATTCAGGGGGCCCATGAACACTGAAGCTTTCTTT.

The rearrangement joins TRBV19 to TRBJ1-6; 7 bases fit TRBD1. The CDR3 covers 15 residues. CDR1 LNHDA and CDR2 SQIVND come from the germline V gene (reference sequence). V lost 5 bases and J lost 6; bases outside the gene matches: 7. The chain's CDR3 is CASSRTGVLNSPLHF. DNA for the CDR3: TGTGCCAGTAGTCGCACAGGGGTTCTTAATTCACCCCTCCACTTT.

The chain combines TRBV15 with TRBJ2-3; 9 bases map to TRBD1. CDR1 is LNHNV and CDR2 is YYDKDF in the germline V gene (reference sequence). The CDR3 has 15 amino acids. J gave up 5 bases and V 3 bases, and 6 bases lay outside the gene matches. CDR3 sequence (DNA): TGTGCCACCAGCAGCGGGACAGGGACGCAAGATACGCAGTATTTT. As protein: CATSSGTGTQDTQYF.

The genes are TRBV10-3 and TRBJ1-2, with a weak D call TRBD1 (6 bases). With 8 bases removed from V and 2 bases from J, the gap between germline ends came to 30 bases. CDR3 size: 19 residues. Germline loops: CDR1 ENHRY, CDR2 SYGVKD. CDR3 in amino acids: CAIGPVTGRSEFQNYGYTF. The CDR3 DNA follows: TGTGCCATCGGTCCCGTCACAGGGCGGTCGGAATTCCAAAACTATGGCTACACCTTC.

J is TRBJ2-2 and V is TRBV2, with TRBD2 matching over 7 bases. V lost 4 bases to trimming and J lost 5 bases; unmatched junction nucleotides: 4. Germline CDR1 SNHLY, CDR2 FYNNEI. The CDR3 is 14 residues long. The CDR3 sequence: CASSGGSRTGELFF. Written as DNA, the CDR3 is TGTGCCAGCAGTGGCGGGAGTAGAACCGGGGAGCTGTTTTTT.

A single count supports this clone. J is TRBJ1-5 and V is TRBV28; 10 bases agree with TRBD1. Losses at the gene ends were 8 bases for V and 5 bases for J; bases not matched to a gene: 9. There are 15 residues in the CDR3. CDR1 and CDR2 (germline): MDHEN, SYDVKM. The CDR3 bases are TGTGCCAGCGGAGCCTGGACAGGGGGAGATCAGCCCCAGCATTTT. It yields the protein CASGAWTGGDQPQHF.

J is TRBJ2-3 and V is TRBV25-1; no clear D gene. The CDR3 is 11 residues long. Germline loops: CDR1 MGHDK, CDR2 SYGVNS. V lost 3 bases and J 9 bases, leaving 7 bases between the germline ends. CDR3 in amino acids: CASSDVRTQYF. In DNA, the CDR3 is TGTGCCAGCAGTGATGTGCGGACGCAGTATTTT.

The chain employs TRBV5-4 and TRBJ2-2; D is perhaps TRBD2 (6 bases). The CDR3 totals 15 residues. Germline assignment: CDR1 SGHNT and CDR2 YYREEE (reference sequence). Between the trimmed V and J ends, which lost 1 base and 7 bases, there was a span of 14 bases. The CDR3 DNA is TGTGCCAGCAGCTTGCTTGGGGGGACGGTCGGGGAGCTGTTTTTT. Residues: CASSLLGGTVGELFF.

The CDR3 is CASSVGIGASAKNIQYF. In DNA, the CDR3 is TGTGCCAGCAGCGTAGGGATTGGAGCGTCGGCCAAAAACATTCAGTACTTC. The chain carries TRBV9 and TRBJ2-4; D gene ambiguous. Trimming shortened V by 0 bases and J by 1 base, and 14 bases separated the two germline ends. Germline loops: CDR1 SGDLS, CDR2 YYNGEE. The CDR3 spans 17 residues.

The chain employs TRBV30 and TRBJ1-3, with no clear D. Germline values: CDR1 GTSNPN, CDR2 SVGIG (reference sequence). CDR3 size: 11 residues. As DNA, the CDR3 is TGTGCACAAGACTCTGGAAACACCATATATTTT. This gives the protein CAQDSGNTIYF.